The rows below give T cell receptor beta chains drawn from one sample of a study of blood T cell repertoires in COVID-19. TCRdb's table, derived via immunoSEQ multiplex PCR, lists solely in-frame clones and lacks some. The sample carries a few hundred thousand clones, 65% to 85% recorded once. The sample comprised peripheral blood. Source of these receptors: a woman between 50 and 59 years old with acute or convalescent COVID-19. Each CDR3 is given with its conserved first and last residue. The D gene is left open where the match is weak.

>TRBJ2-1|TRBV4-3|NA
CASSQVVLGFEQFF
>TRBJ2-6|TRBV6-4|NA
CASSDGHHSGANVLTF
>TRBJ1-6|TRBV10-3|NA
CAIKERIAYNSPLHF
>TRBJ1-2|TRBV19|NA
CASSSPGQGYDGYTF
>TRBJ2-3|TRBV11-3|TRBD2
CASSFDTSGRTTDTQYF
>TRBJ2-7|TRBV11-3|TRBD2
CASSLSGSSYEQYF
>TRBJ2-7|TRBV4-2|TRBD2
CASSQRTSGIYEQYF
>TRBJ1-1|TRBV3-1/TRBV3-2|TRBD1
CASSLRTGSEAFF
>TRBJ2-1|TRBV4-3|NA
CASSYGHPYEQFF
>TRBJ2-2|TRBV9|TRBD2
CASSAPTSGSSAGELFF
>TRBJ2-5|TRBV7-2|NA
CASSFDSVETQYF
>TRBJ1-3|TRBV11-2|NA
CASSHTMGHILSGNTIYF
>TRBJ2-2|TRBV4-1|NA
CASSQESGELFF
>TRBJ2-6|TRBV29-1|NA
CSVGTAGGANVLTF
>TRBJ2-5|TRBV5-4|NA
CASTQGVQETQYF
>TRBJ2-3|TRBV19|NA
CASSRQFPRDTQYF
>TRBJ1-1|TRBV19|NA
CASSIEQPMNTEAFF
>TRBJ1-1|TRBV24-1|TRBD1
CATLSPGTGEAFF
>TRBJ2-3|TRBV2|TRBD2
CASSESGLLAGGHTQYF
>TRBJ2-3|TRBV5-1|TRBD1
CASSYTGVYTDTQYF